The source of this T cell receptor (beta chain) is a study of cytomegalovirus exposure and HLA in healthy donors. The germline V gene has CDR1 SGHNT and CDR2 YYREEE (reference sequence). The CDR3 covers 17 residues. Trimming removed 2 bases from V and 1 base from J, with 15 bases in between. Points from the study as a whole: Immune exposure information available was restricted to CMV serostatus. A previous analysis found most TCR beta V segments productive roughly 87% or roughly 30% of the time.

Points on this clone: Its antigen is as yet unknown.

With 60 Vbeta and 13 Jbeta primers, the PCR was carried out. The repertoire was sequenced with immunoSEQ multiplex PCR; TCRdb's copy has only in-frame clones and lacks some. The profile shows 140,000 to 150,000 clones, about 81% of them singletons. The chain joins TRBV5-4 to TRBJ2-2; D ambiguous. This clonotype was sampled from a young man in good health and CMV-seronegative. Sequencing was done on a sample of PBMCs. The CDR3 nucleotides are TGTGCCAGCAGCTTCCGCAGGTGGGCTGAGAACACCGGGGAGCTGTTTTTT. Encoded protein: CASSFRRWAENTGELFF.